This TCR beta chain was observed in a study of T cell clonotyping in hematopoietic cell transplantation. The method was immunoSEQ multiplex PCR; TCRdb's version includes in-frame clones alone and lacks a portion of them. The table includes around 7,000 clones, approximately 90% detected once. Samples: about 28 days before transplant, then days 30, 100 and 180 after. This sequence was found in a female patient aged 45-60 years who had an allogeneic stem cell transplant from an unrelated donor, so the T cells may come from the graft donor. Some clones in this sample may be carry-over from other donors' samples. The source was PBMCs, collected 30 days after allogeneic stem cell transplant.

This CDR3 is CASSLVGEGYEQYF. As DNA, the CDR3 is TGTGCCAGCAGCTTAGTCGGGGAGGGATACGAGCAGTACTTC. The rearrangement links TRBV7-6 to TRBJ2-7; 7 nucleotides align to TRBD2. The CDR3 has 14 amino acids. V dropped 1 base and J dropped 4; count of bases not matched to a gene: 4. The germline CDR1 and CDR2 sequences are SGHVS and FNYEAQ.